These 6 T cell receptor beta chains came from one sample sequenced in a study of cytomegalovirus exposure and HLA in healthy donors. Use of 60 Vbeta and 13 Jbeta primers characterized the PCR. Data came from immunoSEQ multiplex PCR; TCRdb stores just in-frame clones and leaves some out. The data contain under 300,000 clones, around 81% of them singletons. Sequenced: PBMCs. These receptor sequences come from an older woman in good health and CMV-seropositive.

The chain joins TRBV5-1 to TRBJ2-7, with D tentatively TRBD1 (5 bases). This CDR3 region has 14 residues. V lost 2 bases and J lost 4, with 13 bases in between. Germline CDR1 and CDR2: SGHRS and YFSETQ. CDR3 sequence reads: CASSFPDNSYEQYF. For the CDR3, the DNA is TGCGCCAGCAGCTTCCCGGACAATTCGTACGAGCAGTACTTC.

The gene calls are TRBV5-1 and TRBJ1-4; 8 bases are shared with TRBD1. CDR3 length equals 15 residues. The V and J ends lost 2 bases and 7 bases, in that order; junction bases with no gene match: 7. Germline CDR1 and CDR2: SGHRS and YFSETQ. The CDR3 sequence is CASSLQGVDAEKLFF. CDR3 coding DNA: TGCGCCAGCAGCTTACAGGGGGTCGATGCTGAAAAACTGTTTTTT.

The chain couples TRBV4-1 to TRBJ2-7; tentatively, D is TRBD1 (5 bases). Trimming took 3 bases from V and 3 from J, leaving 12 bases between them. The CDR3 runs 14 residues. The germline V gene encodes CDR1 MGHRA and CDR2 YSYEKL. In DNA, the CDR3 is TGCGCCAGCAGCCATGTAGGACAAATCTACGAGCAGTACTTC. Translated: CASSHVGQIYEQYF.

J is TRBJ2-3 and V is TRBV9, with 9 bases that match TRBD1. Germline CDR1 is SGDLS and CDR2 is YYNGEE. The V segment lost 4 bases and the J segment 6 bases; nucleotides outside the gene matches: 9. The CDR3 is 15 amino acids. The DNA of the CDR3 is TGTGCCAGCAGCTCCCGAGGACAGGGGCTGGATACGCAGTATTTT. Amino acid sequence: CASSSRGQGLDTQYF.

V is TRBV10-3 and J is TRBJ2-3; 9 bases match TRBD1. CDR3 length equals 17 residues. After removal of 0 bases from V and 2 bases from J, the junction contained 6 bases not matched to a gene. CDR1 is ENHRY, CDR2 SYGVKD, per germline. CDR3 sequence: CAISESLGTGNTDTQYF. The CDR3 coding sequence is TGTGCCATCAGTGAGTCGCTTGGGACAGGGAACACAGATACGCAGTATTTT.

This clone has just one count. V gene TRBV4-1 combines with J gene TRBJ1-3, with D unresolved. The CDR3 spans 16 residues. V was trimmed by 0 bases and J by 4 bases, leaving 13 bases between them. CDR1 MGHRA and CDR2 YSYEKL come from the germline V gene. CDR3 DNA sequence: TGCGCCAGCAGCCAAGATTGGTCAGGTTTCGGAAACACCATATATTTT. This encodes CASSQDWSGFGNTIYF.